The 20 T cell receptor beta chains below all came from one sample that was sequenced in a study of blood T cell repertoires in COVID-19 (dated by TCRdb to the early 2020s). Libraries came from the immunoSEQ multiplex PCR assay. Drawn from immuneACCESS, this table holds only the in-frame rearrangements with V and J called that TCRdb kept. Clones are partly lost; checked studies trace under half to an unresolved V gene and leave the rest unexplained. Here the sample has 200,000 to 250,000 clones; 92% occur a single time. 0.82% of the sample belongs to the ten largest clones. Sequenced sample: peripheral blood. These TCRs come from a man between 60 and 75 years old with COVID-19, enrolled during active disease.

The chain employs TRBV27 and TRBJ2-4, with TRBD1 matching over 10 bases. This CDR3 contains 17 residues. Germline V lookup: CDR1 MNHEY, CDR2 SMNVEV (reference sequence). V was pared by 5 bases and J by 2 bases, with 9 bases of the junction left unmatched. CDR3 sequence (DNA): TGTGCCAGCAGTCCAAGGGGACAGGGGTTTTCCAAAAACATTCAGTACTTC. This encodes CASSPRGQGFSKNIQYF.

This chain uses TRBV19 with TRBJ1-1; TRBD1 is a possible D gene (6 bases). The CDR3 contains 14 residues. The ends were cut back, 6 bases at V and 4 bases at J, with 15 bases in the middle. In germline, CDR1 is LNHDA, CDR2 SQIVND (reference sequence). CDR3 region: CASRRTAPTTEAFF. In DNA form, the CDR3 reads TGTGCCAGTAGGAGGACAGCTCCCACCACTGAAGCTTTCTTT.

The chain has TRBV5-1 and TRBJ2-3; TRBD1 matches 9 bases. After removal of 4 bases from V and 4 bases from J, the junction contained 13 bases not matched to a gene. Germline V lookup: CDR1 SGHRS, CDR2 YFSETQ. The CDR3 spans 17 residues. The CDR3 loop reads CASSRGTGTGYADTQYF. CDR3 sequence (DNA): TGCGCCAGCAGCCGCGGGACCGGGACAGGGTACGCAGATACGCAGTATTTT.

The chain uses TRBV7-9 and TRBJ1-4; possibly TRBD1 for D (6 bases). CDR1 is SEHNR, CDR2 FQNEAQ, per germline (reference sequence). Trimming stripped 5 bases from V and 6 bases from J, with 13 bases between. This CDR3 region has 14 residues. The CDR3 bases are TGTGCCAGCAGCCTCAGGGGCCGGGATGAAAAACTGTTTTTT. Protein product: CASSLRGRDEKLFF. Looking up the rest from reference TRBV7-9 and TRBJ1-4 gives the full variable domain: DTGVSQNPRHKITKRGQNVTFRCDPISEHNRLYWYRQTLGQGPEFLTYFQNEAQLEKSRLLSDRFSAERPKGSFSTLEIQRTEQGDSAMYLCASSLRGRDEKLFFGSGTQLSVL.

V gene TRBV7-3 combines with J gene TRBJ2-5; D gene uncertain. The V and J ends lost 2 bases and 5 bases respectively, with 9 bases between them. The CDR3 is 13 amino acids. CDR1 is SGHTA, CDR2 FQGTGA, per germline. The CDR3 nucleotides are TGTGCCAGCAGCTTAGGCAGTAGCGAGACCCAGTACTTC. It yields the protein CASSLGSSETQYF.

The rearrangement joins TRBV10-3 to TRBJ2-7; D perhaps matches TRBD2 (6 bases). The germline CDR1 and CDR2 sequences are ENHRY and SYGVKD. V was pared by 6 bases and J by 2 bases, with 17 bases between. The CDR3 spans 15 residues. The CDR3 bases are TGTGCCATCAGCTATTCGAGCGGGCCAGCCTACGAGCAGTACTTC. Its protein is CAISYSSGPAYEQYF.

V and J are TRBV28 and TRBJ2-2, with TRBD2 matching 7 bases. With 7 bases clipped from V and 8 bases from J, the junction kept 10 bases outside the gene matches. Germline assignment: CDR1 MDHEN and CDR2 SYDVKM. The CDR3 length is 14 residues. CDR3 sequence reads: CASTRGDYMGELFF. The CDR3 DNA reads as TGTGCCAGCACCCGGGGGGATTATATGGGGGAGCTGTTTTTT.

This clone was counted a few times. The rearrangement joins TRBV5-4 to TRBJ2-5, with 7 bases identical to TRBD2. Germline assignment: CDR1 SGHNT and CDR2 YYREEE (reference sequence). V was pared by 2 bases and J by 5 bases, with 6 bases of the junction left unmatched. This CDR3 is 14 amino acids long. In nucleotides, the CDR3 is TGTGCCAGCAGCTTCTCGAGCGGGGCCGAGACCCAGTACTTC. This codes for CASSFSSGAETQYF.

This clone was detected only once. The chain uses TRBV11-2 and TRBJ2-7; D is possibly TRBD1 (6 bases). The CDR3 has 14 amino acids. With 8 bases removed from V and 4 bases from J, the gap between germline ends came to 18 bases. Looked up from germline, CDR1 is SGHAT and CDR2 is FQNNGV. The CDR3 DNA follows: TGTGCCAGCCAATCAGCTAGGGGGAGATACGAGCAGTACTTC. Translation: CASQSARGRYEQYF.

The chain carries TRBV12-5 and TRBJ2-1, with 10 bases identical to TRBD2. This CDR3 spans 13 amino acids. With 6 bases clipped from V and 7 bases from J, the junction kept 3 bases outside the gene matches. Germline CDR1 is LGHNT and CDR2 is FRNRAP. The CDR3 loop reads CASGTSGANEQFF. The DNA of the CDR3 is TGTGCTAGTGGCACTAGCGGGGCGAATGAGCAGTTCTTC.

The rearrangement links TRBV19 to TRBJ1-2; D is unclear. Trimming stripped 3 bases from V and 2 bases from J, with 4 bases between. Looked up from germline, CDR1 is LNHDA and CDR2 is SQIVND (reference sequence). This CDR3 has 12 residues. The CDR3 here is CASSIRNYGYTF. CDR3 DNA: TGTGCCAGTAGTATCAGAAACTATGGCTACACCTTC.

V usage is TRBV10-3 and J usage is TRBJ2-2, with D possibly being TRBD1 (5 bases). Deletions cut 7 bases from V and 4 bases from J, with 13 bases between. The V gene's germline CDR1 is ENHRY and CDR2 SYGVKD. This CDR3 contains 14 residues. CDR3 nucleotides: TGTGCCATCACCAGGGTATTGTCCACCGGGGAGCTGTTTTTT. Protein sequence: CAITRVLSTGELFF.

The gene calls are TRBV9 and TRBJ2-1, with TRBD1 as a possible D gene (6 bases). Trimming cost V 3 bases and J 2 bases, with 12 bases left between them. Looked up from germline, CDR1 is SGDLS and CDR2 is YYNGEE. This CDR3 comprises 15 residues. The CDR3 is CASSGPGQTYNEQFF. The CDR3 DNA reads TGTGCCAGCAGCGGGCCGGGACAAACCTACAATGAGCAGTTCTTC. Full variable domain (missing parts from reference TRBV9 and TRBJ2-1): DSGVTQTPKHLITATGQRVTLRCSPRSGDLSVYWYQQSLDQGLQFLIQYYNGEERAKGNILERFSAQQFPDLHSELNLSSLELGDSALYFCASSGPGQTYNEQFFGPGTRLTVL.

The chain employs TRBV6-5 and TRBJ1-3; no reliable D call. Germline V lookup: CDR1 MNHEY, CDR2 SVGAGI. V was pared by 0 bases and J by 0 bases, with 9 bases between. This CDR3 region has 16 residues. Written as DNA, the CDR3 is TGTGCCAGCAGTTACTCGACCGTAGCCTCTGGAAACACCATATATTTT. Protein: CASSYSTVASGNTIYF.

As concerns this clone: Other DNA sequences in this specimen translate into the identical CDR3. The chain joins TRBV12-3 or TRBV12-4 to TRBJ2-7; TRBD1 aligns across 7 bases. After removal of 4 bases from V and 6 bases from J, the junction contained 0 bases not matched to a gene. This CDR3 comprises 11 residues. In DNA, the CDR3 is TGTGCCAGCAGTTCAGGGGGCGAGCAGTACTTC. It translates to CASSSGGEQYF.

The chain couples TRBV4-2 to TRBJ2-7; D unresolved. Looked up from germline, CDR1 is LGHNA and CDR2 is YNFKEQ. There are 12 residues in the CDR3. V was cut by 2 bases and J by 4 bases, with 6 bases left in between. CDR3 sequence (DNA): TGTGCCAGCAGCCAATCTAATTACGAGCAGTACTTC. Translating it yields CASSQSNYEQYF.

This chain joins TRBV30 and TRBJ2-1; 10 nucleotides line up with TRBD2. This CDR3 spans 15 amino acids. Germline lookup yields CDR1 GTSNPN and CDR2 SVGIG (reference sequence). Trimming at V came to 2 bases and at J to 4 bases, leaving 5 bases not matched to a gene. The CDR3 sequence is CAWSRGSGGYNEQFF. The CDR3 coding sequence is TGTGCCTGGAGTAGAGGTAGCGGGGGGTACAATGAGCAGTTCTTC.

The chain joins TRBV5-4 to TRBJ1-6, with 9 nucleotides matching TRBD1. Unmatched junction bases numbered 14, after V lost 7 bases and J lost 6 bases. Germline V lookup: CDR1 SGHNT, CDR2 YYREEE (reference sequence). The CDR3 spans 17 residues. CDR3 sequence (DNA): TGTGCCAGCCACTCCTATGGGACAGGGCATAGTAATTCACCCCTCCACTTT. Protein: CASHSYGTGHSNSPLHF.

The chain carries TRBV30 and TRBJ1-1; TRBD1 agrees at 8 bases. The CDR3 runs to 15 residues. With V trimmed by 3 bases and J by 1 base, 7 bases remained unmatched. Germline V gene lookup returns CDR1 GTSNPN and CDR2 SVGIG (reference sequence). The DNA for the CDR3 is TGTGCCTGGAGCTATAAGGACAGGGAGAACACTGAAGCTTTCTTT. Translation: CAWSYKDRENTEAFF.

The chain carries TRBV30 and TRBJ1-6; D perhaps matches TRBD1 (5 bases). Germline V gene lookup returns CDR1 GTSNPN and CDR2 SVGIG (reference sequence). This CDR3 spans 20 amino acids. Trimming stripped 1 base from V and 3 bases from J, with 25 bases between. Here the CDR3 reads CAWSAVQLLSKGDYNSPLHF. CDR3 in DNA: TGTGCCTGGAGTGCGGTTCAACTACTCTCTAAAGGGGACTATAATTCACCCCTCCACTTT.